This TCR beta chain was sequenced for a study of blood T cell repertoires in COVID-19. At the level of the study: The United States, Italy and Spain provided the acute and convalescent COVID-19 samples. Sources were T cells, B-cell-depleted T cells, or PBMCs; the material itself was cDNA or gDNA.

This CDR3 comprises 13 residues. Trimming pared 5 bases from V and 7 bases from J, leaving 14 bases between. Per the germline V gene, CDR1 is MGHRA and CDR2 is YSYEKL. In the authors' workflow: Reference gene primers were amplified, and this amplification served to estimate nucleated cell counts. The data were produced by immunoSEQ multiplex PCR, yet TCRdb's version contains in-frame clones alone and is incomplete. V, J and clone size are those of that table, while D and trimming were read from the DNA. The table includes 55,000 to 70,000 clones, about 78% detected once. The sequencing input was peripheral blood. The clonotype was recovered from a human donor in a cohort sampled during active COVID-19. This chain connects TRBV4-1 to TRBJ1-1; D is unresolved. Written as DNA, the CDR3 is TGCGCCAGCAGCTTTCTTCGATTCAGTGAAGCTTTCTTT. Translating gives CASSFLRFSEAFF.